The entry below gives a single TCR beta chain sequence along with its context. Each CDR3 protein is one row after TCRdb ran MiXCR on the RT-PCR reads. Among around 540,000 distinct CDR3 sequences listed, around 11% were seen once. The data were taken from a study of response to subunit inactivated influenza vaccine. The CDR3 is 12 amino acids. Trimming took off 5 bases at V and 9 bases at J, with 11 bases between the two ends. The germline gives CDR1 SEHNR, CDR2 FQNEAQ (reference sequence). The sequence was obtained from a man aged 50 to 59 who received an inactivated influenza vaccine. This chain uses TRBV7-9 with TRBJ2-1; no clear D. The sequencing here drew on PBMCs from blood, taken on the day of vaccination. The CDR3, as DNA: TGTGCCAGCAGCCTGTCTCGCGGTGAGCAGTTCTTC. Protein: CASSLSRGEQFF.